This section outlines one T cell receptor beta chain sequence together with its context. Its antigen is not identified. CDR1 is SGHTA and CDR2 is FQGNSA in the germline V gene. V trimming: 5 bases; J trimming: 3 bases; junction bases outside the gene matches: 8. The length of the CDR3 is 15 residues. The sample belongs to a study of cytomegalovirus exposure and HLA in healthy donors. General observations from the study: Reported performance of the classifier showed diagnosis of cytomegalovirus status with high specificity and sensitivity. Specificity of a few CMV-associated chains for CMV antigens was verified in vitro. TCR sequences were mostly rare, though some public TCRs occurred in many donors.

Among the roughly 120 subjects of the validation cohort, separate from the approximately 670-subject first cohort, were the donors. The table came from immunoSEQ multiplex PCR; TCRdb's copy has only in-frame clones and leaves some out. The sample holds 70,000 or so clones, about 90% seen once. What was sequenced was PBMCs. The chain couples TRBV7-2 to TRBJ2-7; 9 bases match TRBD2. This TCR derives from a man younger than 35 in good health and CMV-seronegative. The CDR3 region is CASSPAGGRDYEQYF. The CDR3 bases are TGTGCCAGCAGCCCGGCCGGCGGGAGGGACTACGAGCAGTACTTC.